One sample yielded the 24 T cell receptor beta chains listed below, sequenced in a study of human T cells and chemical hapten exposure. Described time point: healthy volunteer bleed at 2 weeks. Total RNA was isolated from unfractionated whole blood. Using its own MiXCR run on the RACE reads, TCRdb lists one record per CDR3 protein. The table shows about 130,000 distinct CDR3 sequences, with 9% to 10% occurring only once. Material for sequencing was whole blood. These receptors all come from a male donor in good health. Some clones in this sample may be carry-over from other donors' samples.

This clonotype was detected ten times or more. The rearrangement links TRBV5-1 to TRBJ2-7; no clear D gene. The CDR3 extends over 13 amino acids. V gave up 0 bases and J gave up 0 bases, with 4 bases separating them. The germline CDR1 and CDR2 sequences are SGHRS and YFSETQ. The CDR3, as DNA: TGCGCCAGCAGCTTGGAGGCCTCCTACGAGCAGTACTTC. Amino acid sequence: CASSLEASYEQYF. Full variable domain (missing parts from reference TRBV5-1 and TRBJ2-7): KAGVTQTPRYLIKTRGQQVTLSCSPISGHRSVSWYQQTPGQGLQFLFEYFSETQRNKGNFPGRFSGRQFSNSRSEMNVSTLELGDSALYLCASSLEASYEQYFGPGTRLTVT.

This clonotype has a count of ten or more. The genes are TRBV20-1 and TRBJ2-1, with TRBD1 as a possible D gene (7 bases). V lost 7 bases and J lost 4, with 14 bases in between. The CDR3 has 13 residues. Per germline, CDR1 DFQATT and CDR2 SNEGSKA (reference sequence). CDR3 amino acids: CSGPGGPYNEQFF. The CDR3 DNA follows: TGCAGTGGCCCAGGGGGGCCTTACAATGAGCAGTTCTTC.

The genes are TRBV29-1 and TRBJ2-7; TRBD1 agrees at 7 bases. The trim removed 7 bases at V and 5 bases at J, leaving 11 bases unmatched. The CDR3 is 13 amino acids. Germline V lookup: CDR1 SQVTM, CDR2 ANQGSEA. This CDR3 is CSARGPGGDEQYF. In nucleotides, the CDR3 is TGCAGCGCTAGGGGCCCAGGGGGTGACGAGCAGTACTTC.

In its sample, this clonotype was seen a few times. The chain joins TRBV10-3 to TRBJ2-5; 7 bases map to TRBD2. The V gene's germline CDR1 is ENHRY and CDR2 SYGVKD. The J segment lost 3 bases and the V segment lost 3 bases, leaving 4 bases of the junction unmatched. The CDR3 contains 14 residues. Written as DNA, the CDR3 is TGTGCCATCAGTGACGGGGCGGGAGAAGAGACCCAGTACTTC. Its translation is CAISDGAGEETQYF.

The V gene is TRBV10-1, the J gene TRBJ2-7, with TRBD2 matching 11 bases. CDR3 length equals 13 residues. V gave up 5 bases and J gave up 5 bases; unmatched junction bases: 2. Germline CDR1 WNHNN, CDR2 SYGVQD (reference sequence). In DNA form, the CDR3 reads TGCGCCAGCAGTTCACTAGCGGGAGACGAGCAGTACTTC. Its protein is CASSSLAGDEQYF.

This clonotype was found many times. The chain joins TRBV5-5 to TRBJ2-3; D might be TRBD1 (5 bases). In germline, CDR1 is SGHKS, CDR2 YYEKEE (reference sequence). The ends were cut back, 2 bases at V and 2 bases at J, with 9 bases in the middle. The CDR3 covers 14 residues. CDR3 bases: TGTGCCAGCAGCTTCGACAGATTCACAGATACGCAGTATTTT. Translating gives CASSFDRFTDTQYF.

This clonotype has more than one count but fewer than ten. CDR3 region: CAIRTSGSTDTQYF. CDR3 in DNA: TGTGCCATCAGGACTAGCGGGTCCACAGATACGCAGTATTTT. The V and J genes are TRBV10-3 and TRBJ2-3, with TRBD2 matching over 10 bases. The CDR3 totals 14 residues. Germline V lookup: CDR1 ENHRY, CDR2 SYGVKD. With 6 bases clipped from V and 2 bases from J, the junction kept 2 bases outside the gene matches.

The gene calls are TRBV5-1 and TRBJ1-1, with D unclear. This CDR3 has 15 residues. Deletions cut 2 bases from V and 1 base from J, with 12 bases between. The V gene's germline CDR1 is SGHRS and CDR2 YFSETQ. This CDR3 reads CASSLGLTSNTEAFF. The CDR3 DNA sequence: TGCGCCAGCAGCTTAGGCCTTACTTCGAACACTGAAGCTTTCTTT.

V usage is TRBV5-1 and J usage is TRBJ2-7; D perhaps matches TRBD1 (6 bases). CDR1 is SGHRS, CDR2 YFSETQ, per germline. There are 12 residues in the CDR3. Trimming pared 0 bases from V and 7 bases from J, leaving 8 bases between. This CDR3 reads CASSLEGGEQYF. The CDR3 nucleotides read TGCGCCAGCAGCTTGGAAGGGGGAGAGCAGTACTTC. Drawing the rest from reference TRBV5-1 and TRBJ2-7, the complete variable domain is KAGVTQTPRYLIKTRGQQVTLSCSPISGHRSVSWYQQTPGQGLQFLFEYFSETQRNKGNFPGRFSGRQFSNSRSEMNVSTLELGDSALYLCASSLEGGEQYFGPGTRLTVT.

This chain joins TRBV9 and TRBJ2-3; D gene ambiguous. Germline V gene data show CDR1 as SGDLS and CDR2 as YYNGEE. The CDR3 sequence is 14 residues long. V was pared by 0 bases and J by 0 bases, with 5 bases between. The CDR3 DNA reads TGTGCCAGCAGCGTAGGAAGCAGCACAGATACGCAGTATTTT. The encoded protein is CASSVGSSTDTQYF.

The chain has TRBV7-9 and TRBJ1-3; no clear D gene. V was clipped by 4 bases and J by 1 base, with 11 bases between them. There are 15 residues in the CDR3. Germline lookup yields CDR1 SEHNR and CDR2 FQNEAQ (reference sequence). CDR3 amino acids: CASSSGGPSGNTIYF. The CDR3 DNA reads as TGTGCCAGCAGCTCAGGCGGCCCGTCTGGAAACACCATATATTTT.

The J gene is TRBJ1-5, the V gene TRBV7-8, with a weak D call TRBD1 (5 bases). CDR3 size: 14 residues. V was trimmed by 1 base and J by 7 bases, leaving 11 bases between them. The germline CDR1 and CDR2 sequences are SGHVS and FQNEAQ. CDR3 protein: CASSLDGTGQPQHF. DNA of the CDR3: TGTGCCAGCAGCTTAGACGGGACGGGGCAGCCCCAGCATTTT.

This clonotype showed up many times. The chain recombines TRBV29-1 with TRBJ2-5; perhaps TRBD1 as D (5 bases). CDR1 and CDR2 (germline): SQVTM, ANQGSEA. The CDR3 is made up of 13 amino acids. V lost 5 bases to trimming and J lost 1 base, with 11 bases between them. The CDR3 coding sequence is TGCAGCGTTCAAATACAGGTCCAAGAGACCCAGTACTTC. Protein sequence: CSVQIQVQETQYF.

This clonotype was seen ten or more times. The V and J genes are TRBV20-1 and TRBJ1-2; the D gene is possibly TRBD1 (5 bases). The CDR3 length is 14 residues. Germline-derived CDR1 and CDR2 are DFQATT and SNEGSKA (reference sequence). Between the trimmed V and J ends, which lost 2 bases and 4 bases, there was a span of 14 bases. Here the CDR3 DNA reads TGCAGTGCTAGACAGGGTAGGGTTAGCTATGGCTACACCTTC. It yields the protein CSARQGRVSYGYTF.

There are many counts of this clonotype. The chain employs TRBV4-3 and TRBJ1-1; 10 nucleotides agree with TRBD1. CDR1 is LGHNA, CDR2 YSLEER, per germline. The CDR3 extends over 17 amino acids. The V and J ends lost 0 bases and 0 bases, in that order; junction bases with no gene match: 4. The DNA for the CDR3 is TGCGCCAGCAGCCAAGATCGACAGGGGGCGTTGAACACTGAAGCTTTCTTT. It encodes CASSQDRQGALNTEAFF.

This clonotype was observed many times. CDR3: CSASQGVEQYF. The DNA of the CDR3 is TGCAGTGCTAGCCAGGGAGTCGAGCAGTACTTC. This chain connects TRBV20-1 to TRBJ2-7, with D perhaps TRBD1 or TRBD2 (5 bases each). The CDR3 has 11 residues. V lost 3 bases to trimming and J lost 6 bases, with 9 bases between them. Germline-derived CDR1 and CDR2 are DFQATT and SNEGSKA (reference sequence).

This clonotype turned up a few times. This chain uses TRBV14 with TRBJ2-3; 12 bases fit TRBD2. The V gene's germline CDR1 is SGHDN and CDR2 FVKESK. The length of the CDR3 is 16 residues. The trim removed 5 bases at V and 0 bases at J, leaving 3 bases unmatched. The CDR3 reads CASSVTSGGSTDTQYF. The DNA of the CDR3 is TGTGCCAGCAGCGTCACTAGCGGGGGGAGCACAGATACGCAGTATTTT.

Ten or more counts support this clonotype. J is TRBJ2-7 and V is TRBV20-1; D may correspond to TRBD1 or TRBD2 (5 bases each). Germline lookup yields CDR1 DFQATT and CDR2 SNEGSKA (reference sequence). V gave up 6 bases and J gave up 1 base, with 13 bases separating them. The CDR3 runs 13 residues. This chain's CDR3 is CSAIGEGSYEQYF. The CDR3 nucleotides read TGCAGTGCCATTGGAGAGGGGTCCTACGAGCAGTACTTC.

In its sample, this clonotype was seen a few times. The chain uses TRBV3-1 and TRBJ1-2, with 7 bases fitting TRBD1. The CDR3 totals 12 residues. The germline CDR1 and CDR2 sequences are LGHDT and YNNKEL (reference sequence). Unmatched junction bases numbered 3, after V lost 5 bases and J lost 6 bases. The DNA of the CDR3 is TGTGCCAGCAGCTCACAGGGGAATGGCTACACCTTC. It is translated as CASSSQGNGYTF.

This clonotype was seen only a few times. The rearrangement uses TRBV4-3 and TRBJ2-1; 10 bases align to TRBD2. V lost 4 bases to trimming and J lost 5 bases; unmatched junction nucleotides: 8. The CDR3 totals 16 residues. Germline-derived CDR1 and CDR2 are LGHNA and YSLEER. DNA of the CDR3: TGCGCCAGCAGCCCCGGACTAAGCGGGGGGGACAATGAGCAGTTCTTC. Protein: CASSPGLSGGDNEQFF.

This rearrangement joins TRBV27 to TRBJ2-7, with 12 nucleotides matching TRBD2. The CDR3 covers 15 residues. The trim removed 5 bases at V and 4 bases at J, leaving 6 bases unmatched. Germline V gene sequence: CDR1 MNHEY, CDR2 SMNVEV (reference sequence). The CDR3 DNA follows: TGTGCCAGCAGTAACTCTAGCGGGAGGGTGTACGAGCAGTACTTC. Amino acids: CASSNSSGRVYEQYF.

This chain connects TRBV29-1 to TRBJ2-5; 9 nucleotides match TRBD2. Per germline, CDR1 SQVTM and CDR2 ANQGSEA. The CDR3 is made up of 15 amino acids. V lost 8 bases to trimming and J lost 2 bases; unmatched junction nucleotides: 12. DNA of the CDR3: TGCAGCACTCTCTTAGCGGGAGACCTACAAGAGACCCAGTACTTC. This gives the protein CSTLLAGDLQETQYF.

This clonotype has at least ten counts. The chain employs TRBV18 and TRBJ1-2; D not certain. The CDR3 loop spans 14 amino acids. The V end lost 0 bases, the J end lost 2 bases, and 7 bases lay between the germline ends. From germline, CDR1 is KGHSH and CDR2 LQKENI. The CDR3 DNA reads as TGTGCCAGCTCACCACCTCAGTTCAACTATGGCTACACCTTC. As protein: CASSPPQFNYGYTF.

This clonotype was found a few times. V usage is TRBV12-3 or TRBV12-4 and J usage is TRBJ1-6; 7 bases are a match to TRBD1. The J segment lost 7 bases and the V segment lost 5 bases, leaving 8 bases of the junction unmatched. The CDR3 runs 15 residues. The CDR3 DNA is TGTGCCAGCAGTGTAAACAGGGGAGGCAATTCACCCCTCCACTTT. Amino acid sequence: CASSVNRGGNSPLHF.